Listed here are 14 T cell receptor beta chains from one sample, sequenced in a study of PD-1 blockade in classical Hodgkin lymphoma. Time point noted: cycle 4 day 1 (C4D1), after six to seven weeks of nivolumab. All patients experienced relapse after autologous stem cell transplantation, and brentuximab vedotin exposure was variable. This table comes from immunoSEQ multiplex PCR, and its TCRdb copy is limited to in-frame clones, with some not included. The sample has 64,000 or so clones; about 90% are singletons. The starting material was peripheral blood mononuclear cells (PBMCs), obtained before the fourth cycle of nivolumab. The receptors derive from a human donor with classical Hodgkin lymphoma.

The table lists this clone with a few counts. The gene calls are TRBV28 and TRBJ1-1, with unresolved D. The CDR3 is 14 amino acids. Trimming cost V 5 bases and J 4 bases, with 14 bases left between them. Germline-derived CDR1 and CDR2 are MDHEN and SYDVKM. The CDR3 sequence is CASSHPGPGTEAFF. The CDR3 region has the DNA TGTGCCAGCAGTCACCCTGGCCCCGGCACTGAAGCTTTCTTT.

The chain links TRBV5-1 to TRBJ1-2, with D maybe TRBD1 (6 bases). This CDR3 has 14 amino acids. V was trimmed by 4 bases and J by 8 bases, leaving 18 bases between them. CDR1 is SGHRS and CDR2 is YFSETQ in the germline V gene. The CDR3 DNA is TGCGCCAGCAGCCCGGGGGGGGGCCCCGAGGGCTACACCTTC. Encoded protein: CASSPGGGPEGYTF.

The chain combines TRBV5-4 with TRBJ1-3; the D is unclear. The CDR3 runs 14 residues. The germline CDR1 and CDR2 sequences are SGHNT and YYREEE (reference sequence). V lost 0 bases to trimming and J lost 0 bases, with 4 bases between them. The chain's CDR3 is CASSLGSSGNTIYF. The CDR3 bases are TGTGCCAGCAGCTTGGGTAGCTCTGGAAACACCATATATTTT.

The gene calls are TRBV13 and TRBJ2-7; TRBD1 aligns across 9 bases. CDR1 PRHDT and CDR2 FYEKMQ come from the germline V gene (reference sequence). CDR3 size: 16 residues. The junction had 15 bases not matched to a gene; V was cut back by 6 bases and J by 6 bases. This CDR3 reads CASRPYPPGQGCEQYF. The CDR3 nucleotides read TGTGCCAGCAGACCTTACCCCCCGGGACAGGGTTGCGAGCAGTACTTC.

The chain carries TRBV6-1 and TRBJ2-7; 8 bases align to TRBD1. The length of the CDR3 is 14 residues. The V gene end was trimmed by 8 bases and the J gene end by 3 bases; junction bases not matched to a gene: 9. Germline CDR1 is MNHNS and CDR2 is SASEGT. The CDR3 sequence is CASSGTGAGYEQYF. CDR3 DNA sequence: TGTGCCAGCTCAGGGACAGGTGCTGGCTACGAGCAGTACTTC.

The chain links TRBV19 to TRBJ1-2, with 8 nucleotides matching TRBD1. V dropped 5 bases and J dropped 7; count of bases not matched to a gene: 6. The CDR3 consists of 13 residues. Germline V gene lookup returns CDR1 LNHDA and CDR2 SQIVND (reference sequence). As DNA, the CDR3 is TGTGCCAGTAGTTACGGACAGGGAGGTGGCTACACCTTC. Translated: CASSYGQGGGYTF.

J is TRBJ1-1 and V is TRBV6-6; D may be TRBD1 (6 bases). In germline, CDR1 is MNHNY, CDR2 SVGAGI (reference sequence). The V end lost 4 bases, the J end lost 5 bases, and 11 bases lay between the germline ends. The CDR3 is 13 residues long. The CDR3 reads CASSSVRGTEAFF. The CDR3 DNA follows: TGTGCCAGCAGTTCGGTCAGGGGAACTGAAGCTTTCTTT.

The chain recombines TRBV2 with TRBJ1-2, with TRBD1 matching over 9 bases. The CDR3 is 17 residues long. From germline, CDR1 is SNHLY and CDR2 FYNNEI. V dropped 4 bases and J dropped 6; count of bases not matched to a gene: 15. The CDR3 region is CASSGSGQGERENGYTF. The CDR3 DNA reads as TGTGCCAGCAGTGGCTCGGGACAGGGCGAGAGAGAGAATGGCTACACCTTC.

In nucleotides, the CDR3 is TGCAGCGAGGCGGGACTCAACAATGAGCAGTTCTTC. This sequence encodes CSEAGLNNEQFF. The chain links TRBV29-1 to TRBJ2-1, with D perhaps matching TRBD2 (6 bases). This CDR3 is 12 amino acids long. Trimming shortened V by 7 bases and J by 5 bases, and 12 bases separated the two germline ends. CDR1 is SQVTM, CDR2 ANQGSEA, per germline.

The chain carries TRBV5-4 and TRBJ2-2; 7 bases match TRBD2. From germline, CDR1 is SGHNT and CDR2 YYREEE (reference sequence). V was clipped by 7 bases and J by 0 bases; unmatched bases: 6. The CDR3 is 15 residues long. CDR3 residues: CASGPGTTNTGELFF. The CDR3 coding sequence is TGTGCCAGCGGACCCGGGACTACGAACACCGGGGAGCTGTTTTTT. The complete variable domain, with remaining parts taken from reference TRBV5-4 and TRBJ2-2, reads ETGVTQSPTHLIKTRGQQVTLRCSSQSGHNTVSWYQQALGQGPQFIFQYYREEENGRGNFPPRFSGLQFPNYSSELNVNALELDDSALYLCASGPGTTNTGELFFGEGSRLTVL.

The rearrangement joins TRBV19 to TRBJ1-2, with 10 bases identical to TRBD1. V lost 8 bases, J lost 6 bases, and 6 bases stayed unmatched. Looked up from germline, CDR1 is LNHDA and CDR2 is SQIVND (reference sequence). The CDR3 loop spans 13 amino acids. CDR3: CASAGQGRDGYTF. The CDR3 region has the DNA TGTGCCAGTGCGGGACAGGGGAGGGATGGCTACACCTTC.

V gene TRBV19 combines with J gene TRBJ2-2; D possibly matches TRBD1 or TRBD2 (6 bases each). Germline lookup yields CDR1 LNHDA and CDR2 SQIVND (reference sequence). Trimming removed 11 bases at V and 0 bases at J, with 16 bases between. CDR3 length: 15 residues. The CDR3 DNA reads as TGTGCCGGAGGGCCGGGACACTCGAACACCGGGGAGCTGTTTTTT. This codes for CAGGPGHSNTGELFF.

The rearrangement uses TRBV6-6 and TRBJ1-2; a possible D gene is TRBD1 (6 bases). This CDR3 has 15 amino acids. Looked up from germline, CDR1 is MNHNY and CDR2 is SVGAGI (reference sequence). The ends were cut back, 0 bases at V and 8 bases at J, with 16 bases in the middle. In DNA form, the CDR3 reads TGTGCCAGCAGTTACTCAAGAGCGGGGGCGCGCGGCTACACCTTC. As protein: CASSYSRAGARGYTF.

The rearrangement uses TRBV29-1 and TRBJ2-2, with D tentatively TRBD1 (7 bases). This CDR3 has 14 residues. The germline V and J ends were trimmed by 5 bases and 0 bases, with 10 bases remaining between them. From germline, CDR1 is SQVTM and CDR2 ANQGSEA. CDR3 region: CSVRGTANTGELFF. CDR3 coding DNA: TGCAGCGTTCGCGGGACAGCGAACACCGGGGAGCTGTTTTTT.